This TCR beta chain was documented in a study of identical twins. Findings of the study overall: In zero-insertion analyses, partial confounding could arise from invariant MAIT and iNKT cells. Among monozygotic twins, out-of-frame TCR alpha sharing exceeded what models predicted. Twins' excess sharing was less marked for out-of-frame beta sequences. Twin pairs' shared out-of-frame alpha sequences were enriched in low generation probability.

TCRdb re-called the 5' RACE reads through MiXCR, storing one row per CDR3 protein. Of about 530,000 distinct CDR3 sequences listed, around 22% are singletons. This clonotype has only a few counts. What it recognizes is unknown. The CDR3 contains 16 residues. Trimming took 8 bases from V and 1 from J; bases not matched to a gene: 9. Looked up from germline, CDR1 is SNHLY and CDR2 is FYNNEI. This sample also belongs to another study, concerning yellow fever vaccine responses in identical twins.

The V and J genes are TRBV2 and TRBJ2-1; TRBD2 aligns across 9 bases. Sequenced input: CD4+ T cells sorted from blood. The sequence was obtained from a woman under 30 in good health. CDR3 in DNA: TGTGCCAGCCCCCTGACTAGCGGCCAATCCTACAATGAGCAGTTCTTC. Protein: CASPLTSGQSYNEQFF.